This T cell receptor (beta chain) was sequenced during a study of T-cell memory formation after mild COVID-19. TCR alpha and TCR beta cDNA libraries carrying sample barcodes and UMIs came from 5'RACE with constant-segment primers. TCRdb ran MiXCR on the 5' RACE reads and lists one entry per CDR3 protein. The top ten hold roughly 5.3% of the sample, which has some 120,000 distinct CDR3 sequences, over 15% seen once. This CDR3 contains 15 residues. V lost 4 bases to trimming and J lost 4 bases, with 13 bases between them. In germline, CDR1 is LGHNA, CDR2 YNFKEQ. The sequenced sample was PBMCs or a T cell subset sorted from them (not recorded which). The chain has TRBV4-2 and TRBJ2-2; tentatively, D is TRBD1 (5 bases). The clonotype was recovered from a man aged 18 to 30 who had mild COVID-19 (a few samples of this study predate the infection). Cell type and time point are not known. CDR3 nucleotides: TGTGCCAGCAGCCGCTTCTGGGGCGTCACCGGGGAGCTGTTTTTT. Its protein product is CASSRFWGVTGELFF.